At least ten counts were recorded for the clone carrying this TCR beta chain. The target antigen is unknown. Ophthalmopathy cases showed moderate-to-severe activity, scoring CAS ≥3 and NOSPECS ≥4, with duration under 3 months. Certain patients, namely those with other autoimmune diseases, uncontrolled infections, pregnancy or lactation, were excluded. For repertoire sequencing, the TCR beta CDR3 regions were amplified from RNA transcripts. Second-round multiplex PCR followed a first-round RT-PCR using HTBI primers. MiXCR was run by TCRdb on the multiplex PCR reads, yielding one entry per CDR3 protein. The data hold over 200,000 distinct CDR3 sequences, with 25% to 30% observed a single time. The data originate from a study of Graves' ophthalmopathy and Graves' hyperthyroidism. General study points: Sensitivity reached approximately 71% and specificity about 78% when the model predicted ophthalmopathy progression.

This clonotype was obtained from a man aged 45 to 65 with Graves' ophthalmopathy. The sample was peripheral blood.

The CDR3: CASSLQATSYEQYF. The CDR3, as DNA: TGTGCCAGCAGTTTACAAGCAACCTCCTACGAGCAGTACTTC. The chain couples TRBV12-3 or TRBV12-4 to TRBJ2-7; unclear D gene. Trimming took off 2 bases at V and 0 bases at J, with 8 bases between the two ends. The CDR3 extends over 14 amino acids.